A single sample gave rise to the 4 T cell receptor beta chains below, sequenced in a study of T cell changes during pregnancy in multiple sclerosis. Using immunoSEQ multiplex PCR, the repertoire was profiled, and TCRdb retains in-frame clones only, with some absent. The repertoire holds around 63,000 clones, with roughly 91% as singletons. The specimen was peripheral blood, collected in the third trimester of pregnancy. The receptors come from a female donor in good health, enrolled as a control in a pregnancy study.

On this clone: An end of the junction differs from the germline gene, which may be a read error. The V call is TRBV7-7, the J call TRBJ2-2; tentative D call: TRBD2 (6 bases). Looked up from germline, CDR1 is SSHAT and CDR2 is FNYEAQ (reference sequence). The CDR3 is 16 residues long. The CDR3 bases are TGTGCTAGCAGCTCCATAGGAGGGGCATCGGACGGGGAGCTGTTTTTT. It specifies CASSSIGGASDGELFF.

V usage is TRBV5-1 and J usage is TRBJ2-5, with TRBD2 matching over 15 bases. Germline-derived CDR1 and CDR2 are SGHRS and YFSETQ. The CDR3 has 16 amino acids. J gave up 5 bases and V 3 bases, and 5 bases lay outside the gene matches. For the CDR3, the DNA is TGCGCCAGCAGCTGGGGACTAGCGGGAGGAAGGGAGACCCAGTACTTC. This sequence encodes CASSWGLAGGRETQYF.

The genes are TRBV5-4 and TRBJ1-2; D gene ambiguous. The CDR3 has 17 amino acids. The V gene's germline CDR1 is SGHNT and CDR2 YYREEE (reference sequence). The V end was cut by 5 bases, the J end by 2 bases, with 22 bases between. The CDR3 loop reads CASSPLKSSSGNYGYTF. The CDR3 DNA follows: TGTGCCAGCAGTCCCTTAAAAAGTAGCTCCGGGAACTATGGCTACACCTTC. The full variable domain, rest sourced from reference TRBV5-4 and TRBJ1-2, is ETGVTQSPTHLIKTRGQQVTLRCSSQSGHNTVSWYQQALGQGPQFIFQYYREEENGRGNFPPRFSGLQFPNYSSELNVNALELDDSALYLCASSPLKSSSGNYGYTFGSGTRLTVV.

A few counts support this clone. The gene calls are TRBV29-1 and TRBJ1-1; D gene uncertain. Germline CDR1 is SQVTM and CDR2 is ANQGSEA. V gave up 2 bases and J gave up 0 bases, with 7 bases separating them. The length of the CDR3 is 13 residues. The CDR3 region has the DNA TGCAGCGTTGAACAGGCATTGAACACTGAAGCTTTCTTT. It encodes CSVEQALNTEAFF.